This record concerns one T cell receptor beta chain sequence. This CDR3 is built from 15 residues. Germline assignment: CDR1 SEHNR and CDR2 FQNEAQ (reference sequence). The V end lost 1 base, the J end lost 5 bases, and 12 bases lay between the germline ends. The sample comes from a study of technical replicates of blood from a few donors. Sequenced by immunoSEQ multiplex PCR; TCRdb stores in-frame clones only, minus some. The repertoire holds tens of thousands of clones, 92% seen once, with about 0.26% in the top ten. The sequenced material came from T cells isolated from PBMCs. This chain joins TRBV7-9 and TRBJ2-1; possibly TRBD2 for D (7 bases). The clonotype originates from a human donor in good health. CDR3 nucleotide sequence: TGTGCCAGCAGCTTAGATGCGGGGGCCGACAATGAGCAGTTCTTC. This translates into CASSLDAGADNEQFF.